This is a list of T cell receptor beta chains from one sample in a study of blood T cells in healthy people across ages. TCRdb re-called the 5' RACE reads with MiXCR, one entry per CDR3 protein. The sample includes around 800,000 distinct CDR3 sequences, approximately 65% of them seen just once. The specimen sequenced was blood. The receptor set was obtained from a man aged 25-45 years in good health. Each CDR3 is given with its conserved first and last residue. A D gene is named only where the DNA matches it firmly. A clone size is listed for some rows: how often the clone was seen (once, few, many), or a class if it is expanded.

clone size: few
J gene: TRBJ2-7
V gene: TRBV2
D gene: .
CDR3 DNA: TGTGCCAGCACCGGGACACCCTCTGGGCAGTACTTC
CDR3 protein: CASTGTPSGQYF

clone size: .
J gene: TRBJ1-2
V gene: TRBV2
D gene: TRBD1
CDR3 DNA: TGTGCCAGCAGCATACAGGGGGCACAGGGCTATGGCTACACCTTC
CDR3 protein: CASSIQGAQGYGYTF

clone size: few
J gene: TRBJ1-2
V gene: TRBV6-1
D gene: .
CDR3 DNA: TGTGCCAGCAGTAAGACAGATCTGGAGGGCTACACCTTC
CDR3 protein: CASSKTDLEGYTF

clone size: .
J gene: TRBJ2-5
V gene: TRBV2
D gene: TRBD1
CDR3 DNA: TGTGCCAGCAGGGGACGACAGGGGCAGTACTTC
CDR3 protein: CASRGRQGQYF

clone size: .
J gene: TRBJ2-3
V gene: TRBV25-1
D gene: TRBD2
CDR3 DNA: TGTGCCAGCAGTCCCCGGACTAGCGGGGGGCCCACAGATACGCAGTATTTT
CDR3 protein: CASSPRTSGGPTDTQYF

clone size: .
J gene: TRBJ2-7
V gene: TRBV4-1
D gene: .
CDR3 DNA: TGCGCCAGCAGCCGACGGGACACTCTCTCCTACGAGCAGTACTTC
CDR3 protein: CASSRRDTLSYEQYF

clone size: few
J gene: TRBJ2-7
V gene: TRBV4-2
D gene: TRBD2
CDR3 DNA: TGTGCCAGCAGCCAAGAGACTAGCACCACCTACGAGCAGTACTTC
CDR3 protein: CASSQETSTTYEQYF

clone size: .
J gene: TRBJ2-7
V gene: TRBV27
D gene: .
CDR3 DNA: TGTGCCAGCAGGGCGAGGCGGAACTCCTACGAGCAGTACTTC
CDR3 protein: CASRARRNSYEQYF

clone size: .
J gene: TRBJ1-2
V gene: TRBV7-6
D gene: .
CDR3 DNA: TGTGCCAGCAGCCCTGTTCCGACGGGTGGCTACACCTTC
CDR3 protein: CASSPVPTGGYTF

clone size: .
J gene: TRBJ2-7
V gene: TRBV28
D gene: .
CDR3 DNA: TGTGCCAGCAGGGATTCGAGCTCCTACGAGCAGTACTTC
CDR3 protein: CASRDSSSYEQYF

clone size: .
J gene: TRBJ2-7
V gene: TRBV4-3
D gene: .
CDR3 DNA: TGCGCCAGCAGCCAGGCCGCGGACGCCGACGAGCAGTACTTC
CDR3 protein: CASSQAADADEQYF

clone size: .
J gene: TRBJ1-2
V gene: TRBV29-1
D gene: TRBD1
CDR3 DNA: TGCAGCGGGGGCGGAGACAGGGGGACTTCTAACTATGGCTACACCTTC
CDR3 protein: CSGGGDRGTSNYGYTF

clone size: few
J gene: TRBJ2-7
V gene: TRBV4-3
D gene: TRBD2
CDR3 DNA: TGCGCCAGCAGCCAAGGCCCTAGCGGGGGAGAGGAGCAGTACTTC
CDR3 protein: CASSQGPSGGEEQYF

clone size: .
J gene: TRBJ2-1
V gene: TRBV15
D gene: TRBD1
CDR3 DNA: TGTGCCACCAGCAGGACCCGGGACAGGGTATACAATGAGCAGTTCTTC
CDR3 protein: CATSRTRDRVYNEQFF

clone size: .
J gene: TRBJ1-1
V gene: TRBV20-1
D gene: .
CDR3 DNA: TGCAGTGCTGGGCTCCCAGTCAACACTGAAGCTTTCTTT
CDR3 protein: CSAGLPVNTEAFF

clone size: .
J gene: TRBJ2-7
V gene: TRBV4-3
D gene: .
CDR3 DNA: TGCGCCAGCAGCCGGGAAAGGAGCCAGCGGCGGTCCTACGGGCAGTACTTC
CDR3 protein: CASSRERSQRRSYGQYF

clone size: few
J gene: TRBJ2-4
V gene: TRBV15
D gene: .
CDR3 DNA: TGTGCCACCAGCAGAGAGCAGTTGACAAAAAACATTCAGTACTTC
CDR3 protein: CATSREQLTKNIQYF

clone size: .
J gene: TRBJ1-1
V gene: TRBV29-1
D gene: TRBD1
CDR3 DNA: TGCAGCGTTGACCTGGGACAGGGGGCAACTGAAGCTTTCTTT
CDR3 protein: CSVDLGQGATEAFF

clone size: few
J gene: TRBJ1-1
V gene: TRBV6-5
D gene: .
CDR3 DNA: TGTGCCAGCAGTTATGAGCGGAACACTGAAGCTTTCTTT
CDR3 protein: CASSYERNTEAFF

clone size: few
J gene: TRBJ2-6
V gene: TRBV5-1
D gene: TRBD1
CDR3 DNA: TGCGCCAGCAGCCCTCGGTATCAGGGGGCTACTGGGGCCAACGTCCTGACTTTC
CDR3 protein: CASSPRYQGATGANVLTF

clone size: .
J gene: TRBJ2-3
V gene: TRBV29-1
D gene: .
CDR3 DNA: TGCAGCGTTGAGATCCGGGACAGCACAGATACGCAGTATTTT
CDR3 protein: CSVEIRDSTDTQYF

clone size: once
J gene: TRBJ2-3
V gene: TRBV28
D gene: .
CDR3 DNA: TGTGCCAGCAGCCACTCGCGGCGGGATACGCAGTATTTT
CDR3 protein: CASSHSRRDTQYF

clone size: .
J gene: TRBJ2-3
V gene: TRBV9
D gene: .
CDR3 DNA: TGTGCCAGCAGCGTAGCTGGGGACACACCTAGCACAGATACGCAGTATTTT
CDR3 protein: CASSVAGDTPSTDTQYF

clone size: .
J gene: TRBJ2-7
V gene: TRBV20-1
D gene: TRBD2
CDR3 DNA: TGCAGTGCCATACTAGCGGGGTCCTCCTACGAGCAGTACTTC
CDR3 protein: CSAILAGSSYEQYF

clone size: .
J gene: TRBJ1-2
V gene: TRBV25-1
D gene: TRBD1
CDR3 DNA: TGTGCCAGCAGCAACAGGGGGCGTTTAGATGGCTACACCTTC
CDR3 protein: CASSNRGRLDGYTF

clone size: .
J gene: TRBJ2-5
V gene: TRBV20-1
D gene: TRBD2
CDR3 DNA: TGCAGTGCTAGTCCGGGGCTAGCGGGGGTCCGAGAGACCCAGTACTTC
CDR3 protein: CSASPGLAGVRETQYF

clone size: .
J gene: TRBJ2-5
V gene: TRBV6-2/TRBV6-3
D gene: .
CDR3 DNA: TGTGCCAGCAGCCGCCATGGACGAGGGGAGACCCAGTACTTC
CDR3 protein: CASSRHGRGETQYF

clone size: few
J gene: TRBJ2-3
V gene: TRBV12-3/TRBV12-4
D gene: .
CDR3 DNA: TGTGCCAGCAGCCCGGGGAGTACGCAGTATTTT
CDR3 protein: CASSPGSTQYF

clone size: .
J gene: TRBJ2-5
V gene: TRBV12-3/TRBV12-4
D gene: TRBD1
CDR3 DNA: TGTGCCAGCAGAAGGACAGGGGACGAGACCCAGTACTTC
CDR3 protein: CASRRTGDETQYF

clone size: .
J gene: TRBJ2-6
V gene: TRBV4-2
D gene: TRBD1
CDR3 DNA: TGTGCCAGCGGAAACAGGGGGTCTGGGGCCAACGTCCTGACTTTC
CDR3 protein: CASGNRGSGANVLTF

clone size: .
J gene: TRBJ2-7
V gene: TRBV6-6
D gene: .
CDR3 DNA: TGTGCCAGCAGTTACCTACCGGGCTCCTACGAGCAGTACTTC
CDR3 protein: CASSYLPGSYEQYF

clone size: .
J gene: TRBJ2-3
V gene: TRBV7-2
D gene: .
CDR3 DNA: TGTGCCAGCAGCCAGCCTATGTTATATTCTAGCACAGATACGCAGTATTTT
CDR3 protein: CASSQPMLYSSTDTQYF

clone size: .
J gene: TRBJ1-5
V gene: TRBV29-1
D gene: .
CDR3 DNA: TGCAGCGTTGTGCCAGGGGAAATGGGTCAGCCCCAGCATTTT
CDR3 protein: CSVVPGEMGQPQHF

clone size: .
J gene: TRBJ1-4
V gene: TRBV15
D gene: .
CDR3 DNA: TGTGCCACCAGCGGCCCCAGGACAGACTTTAATGAAAAACTGTTTTTT
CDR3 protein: CATSGPRTDFNEKLFF

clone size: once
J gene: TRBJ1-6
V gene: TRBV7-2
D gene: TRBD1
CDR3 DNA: TGTGCCAGCAGTCGTAGGGGACAGGGCGACAGCTCCTATAATTCACCCCTCCACTTT
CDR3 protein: CASSRRGQGDSSYNSPLHF

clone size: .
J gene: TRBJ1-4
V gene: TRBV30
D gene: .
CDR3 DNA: TGTGCCTGGAGTAGAGGTGGGGAAAAACTGTTTTTT
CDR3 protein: CAWSRGGEKLFF

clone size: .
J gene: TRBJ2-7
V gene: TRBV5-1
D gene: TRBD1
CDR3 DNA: TGCGCCAGCAGCTGGGGGACAGGGCGAGTCTACGAGCAGTACTTC
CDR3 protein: CASSWGTGRVYEQYF

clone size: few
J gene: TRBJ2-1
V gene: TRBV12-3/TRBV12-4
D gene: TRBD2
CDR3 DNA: TGTGCCAGCAGCCCCCCTCTGGTAGCGGGGGCCGAGAATGAGCAGTTCTTC
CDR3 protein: CASSPPLVAGAENEQFF

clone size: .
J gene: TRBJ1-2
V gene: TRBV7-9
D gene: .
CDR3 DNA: TGTGCCAGCAGCCCTTATACGGGCTATGGCTACACCTTC
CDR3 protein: CASSPYTGYGYTF

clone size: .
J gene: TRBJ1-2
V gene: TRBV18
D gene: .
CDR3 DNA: TGTGCCAGCTCACGTGAGAAGGACTATGGCTACACCTTC
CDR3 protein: CASSREKDYGYTF